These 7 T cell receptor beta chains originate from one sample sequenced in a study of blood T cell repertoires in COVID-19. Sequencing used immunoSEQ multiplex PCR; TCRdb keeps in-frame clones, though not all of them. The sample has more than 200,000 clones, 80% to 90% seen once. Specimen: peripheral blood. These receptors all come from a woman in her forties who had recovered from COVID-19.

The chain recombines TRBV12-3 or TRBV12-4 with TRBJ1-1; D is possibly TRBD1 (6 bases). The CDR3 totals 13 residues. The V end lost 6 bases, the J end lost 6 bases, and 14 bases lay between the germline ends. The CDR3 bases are TGTGCCAGCAGCCAAATTACAGGGTCTGAAGCTTTCTTT. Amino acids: CASSQITGSEAFF.

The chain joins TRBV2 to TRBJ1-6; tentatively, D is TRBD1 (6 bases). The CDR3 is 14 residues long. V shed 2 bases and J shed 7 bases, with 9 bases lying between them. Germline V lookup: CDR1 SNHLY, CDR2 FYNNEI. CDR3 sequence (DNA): TGTGCCAGCAGTGAACAGGGGCCGAATTCACCCCTCCACTTT. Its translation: CASSEQGPNSPLHF.

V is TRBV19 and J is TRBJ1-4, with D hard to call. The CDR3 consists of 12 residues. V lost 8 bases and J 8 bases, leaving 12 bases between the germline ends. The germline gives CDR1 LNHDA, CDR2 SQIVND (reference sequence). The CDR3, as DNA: TGTGCCAGTTGCCGAGAGGAGGAAAAACTGTTTTTT. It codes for CASCREEEKLFF.

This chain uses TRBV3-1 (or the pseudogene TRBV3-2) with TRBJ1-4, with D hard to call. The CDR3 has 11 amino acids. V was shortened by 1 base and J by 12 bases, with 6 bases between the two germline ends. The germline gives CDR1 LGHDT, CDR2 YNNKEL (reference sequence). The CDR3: CASSQAFELFF. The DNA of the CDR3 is TGTGCCAGCAGCCAAGCGTTTGAACTGTTTTTT.

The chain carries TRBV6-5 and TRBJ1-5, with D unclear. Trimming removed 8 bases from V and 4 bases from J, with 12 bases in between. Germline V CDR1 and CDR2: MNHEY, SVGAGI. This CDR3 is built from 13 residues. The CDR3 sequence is CASAPPGNQPQHF. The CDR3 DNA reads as TGTGCCAGCGCACCTCCCGGTAATCAGCCCCAGCATTTT.

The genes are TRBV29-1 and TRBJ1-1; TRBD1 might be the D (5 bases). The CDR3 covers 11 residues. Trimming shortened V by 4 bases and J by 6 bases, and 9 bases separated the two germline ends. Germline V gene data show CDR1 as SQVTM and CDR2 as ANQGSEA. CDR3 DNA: TGCAGCGTTGGTCGGGGGGCTGAAGCTTTCTTT. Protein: CSVGRGAEAFF. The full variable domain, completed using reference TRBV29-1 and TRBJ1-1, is SAVISQKPSRDICQRGTSLTIQCQVDSQVTMMFWYRQQPGQSLTLIATANQGSEATYESGFVIDKFPISRPNLTFSTLTVSNMSPEDSSIYLCSVGRGAEAFFGQGTRLTVV.

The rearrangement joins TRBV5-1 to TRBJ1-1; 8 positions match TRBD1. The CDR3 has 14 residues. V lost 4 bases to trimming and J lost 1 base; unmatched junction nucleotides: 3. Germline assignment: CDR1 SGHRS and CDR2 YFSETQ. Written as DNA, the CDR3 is TGCGCCAGCAGCACCGGACAGGGGAACACTGAAGCTTTCTTT. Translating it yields CASSTGQGNTEAFF.